The text below deals with one TCR beta chain. The sample originates from a study of blood T cell repertoires in COVID-19. In the original processing: Quantification of nucleated cells was approximated via reference gene primer amplification. Sequencing was performed with immunoSEQ multiplex PCR; in TCRdb, only in-frame clones are kept and a portion is missing. The V and J calls and clone size were taken over from that table, and D and trimming were inferred from the DNA. The repertoire consists of about 120,000 clones, with over 70% occurring once and the leading ten covering 2.3%. Sequences were obtained from peripheral blood. This TCR was recovered from a man in his 70s with acute or convalescent COVID-19.

CDR3 coding DNA: TGTGCCAGCAGCTTGGATGGATTCGGGAGGGAGCAGTACTTC. As protein: CASSLDGFGREQYF. This chain uses TRBV5-6 with TRBJ2-7, with TRBD2 matching over 7 bases. CDR3 length: 14 residues. J gave up 7 bases and V 0 bases, and 7 bases lay outside the gene matches. Germline-derived CDR1 and CDR2 are SGHDT and YYEEEE.